The present TCR beta chain was sequenced within a study of T-cell memory formation after mild COVID-19. A single record per CDR3 protein comes from TCRdb applying MiXCR to the 5' RACE reads. The sample has hundreds of thousands of distinct CDR3 sequences, roughly 15% seen once. The CDR3 is 16 amino acids. The V gene lost 5 bases and the J gene lost 0 bases, with 17 bases spanning the gap. Germline lookup yields CDR1 SGHAT and CDR2 FQNNGV. This clonotype was counted between two and nine times. This chain uses TRBV11-2 with TRBJ2-7, with D tentatively TRBD1 or TRBD2 (5 bases each). This TCR was sampled from a man younger than 35 who had mild COVID-19 (a few samples of this study predate the infection). Cell type and time point are not known. The sequenced sample was PBMCs or a T cell subset sorted from them (not recorded which). CDR3 amino acids: CASSHSRERDSYEQYF. The CDR3, as DNA: TGTGCCAGCAGCCATAGCAGGGAGAGGGACTCCTACGAGCAGTACTTC.